Following are 11 T cell receptor beta chains from one sample sequenced in a study of T cells in localized non-small cell lung cancer. Sequencing was performed with immunoSEQ multiplex PCR; in TCRdb, only in-frame clones are kept and a portion is missing. The sample carries about 1,400 clones, around 33% recorded once. Sequenced material: lung tumor tissue, taken before any cancer treatment. These receptors were collected from a man aged 35-69 years with stage II lung adenocarcinoma.

This clone counts as large. CDR3 residues: CASSFDTSTDTQYF. The CDR3 DNA reads TGTGCCAGCAGCTTTGACACGTCCACAGATACGCAGTATTTT. This rearrangement joins TRBV11-3 to TRBJ2-3; D gene ambiguous. There are 14 residues in the CDR3. The germline V and J ends were trimmed by 3 bases and 2 bases, with 9 bases remaining between them. Per the germline V gene, CDR1 is SGHNT and CDR2 is YENEEA. Full variable domain (remainder filled in from reference TRBV11-3 and TRBJ2-3): EAGVVQSPRYKIIEKKQPVAFWCNPISGHNTLYWYLQNLGQGPELLIRYENEEAVDDSQLPKDRFSAERLKGVDSTLKIQPAELGDSAVYLCASSFDTSTDTQYFGPGTRLTVL.

In this sample, this clone turned up once. This chain joins TRBV19 and TRBJ2-4, with 7 bases aligning to TRBD1. After removal of 4 bases from V and 5 bases from J, the junction contained 5 bases not matched to a gene. In germline, CDR1 is LNHDA, CDR2 SQIVND (reference sequence). The CDR3 sequence is 14 residues long. CDR3 DNA: TGTGCCAGTAGTAAGAGACAGGGCGAAAACATTCAGTACTTC. Residues: CASSKRQGENIQYF.

This clone is medium-sized in the sample. This chain uses TRBV9 with TRBJ2-7; 8 nucleotides match TRBD2. V lost 0 bases and J lost 0; bases outside the gene matches: 5. The germline gives CDR1 SGDLS, CDR2 YYNGEE. This CDR3 spans 16 amino acids. The DNA for the CDR3 is TGTGCCAGCAGCGTAGGCCCAGGGACTAGCTCCTACGAGCAGTACTTC. Translating gives CASSVGPGTSSYEQYF.

This rearrangement joins TRBV12-5 to TRBJ2-1; D is uncertain. V lost 0 bases, J lost 8 bases, and 2 bases lay in between. The CDR3 consists of 11 residues. CDR1 LGHNT and CDR2 FRNRAP come from the germline V gene. CDR3 coding DNA: TGTGCTAGTGGTTTGGTTGATGAGCAGTTCTTC. Protein product: CASGLVDEQFF.

The chain has TRBV7-5 and TRBJ1-2. TRBV7-5 is noted as a pseudogene. This CDR3 region has 16 residues. CDR3 residues: CASSLVGGGGDYGYTF. CDR3 in DNA: TGTGCCAGCAGCTTAGTCGGTGGAGGCGGGGACTATGGCTACACCTTC.

V gene TRBV30 combines with J gene TRBJ1-1; 7 nucleotides match TRBD1. J gave up 1 base and V 2 bases, and 4 bases lay outside the gene matches. The V gene's germline CDR1 is GTSNPN and CDR2 SVGIG (reference sequence). CDR3 size: 14 residues. Here the CDR3 reads CAWSKAGGNTEAFF. In DNA, the CDR3 is TGTGCCTGGAGTAAGGCAGGGGGGAACACTGAAGCTTTCTTT.

This clone has a handful of counts. The chain has TRBV11-3 and TRBJ1-1; unclear D gene. V was pared by 0 bases and J by 1 base, with 9 bases between. The CDR3 consists of 15 residues. The germline gives CDR1 SGHNT, CDR2 YENEEA. Written as DNA, the CDR3 is TGTGCCAGCAGCTTAGAGGGTACGGCGAACACTGAAGCTTTCTTT. Amino acids: CASSLEGTANTEAFF.

V usage is TRBV29-1 and J usage is TRBJ1-1; weak D call: TRBD1 (6 bases). The CDR3 contains 14 residues. Looked up from germline, CDR1 is SQVTM and CDR2 is ANQGSEA. As DNA, the CDR3 is TGCGGCTCATCGGGGGCGGCCCGTCATACTGAAGCTTTCTTT. Its translation: CGSSGAARHTEAFF. The complete variable domain, with remaining parts taken from reference TRBV29-1 and TRBJ1-1, reads SAVISQKPSRDICQRGTSLTIQCQVDSQVTMMFWYRQQPGQSLTLIATANQGSEATYESGFVIDKFPISRPNLTFSTLTVSNMSPEDSSIYLCGSSGAARHTEAFFGQGTRLTVV.

The J gene is TRBJ1-5, the V gene TRBV25-1; D unresolved. The germline CDR1 and CDR2 sequences are MGHDK and SYGVNS. CDR3 length: 13 amino acids. V lost 5 bases, J lost 2 bases, and 7 bases lay in between. CDR3 loop: CASSPDGNQPQHF. CDR3 sequence (DNA): TGTGCCAGCAGTCCGGACGGCAATCAGCCCCAGCATTTT.

By sample fraction, this clone is large (0.1 to 1%). The same CDR3 can be traced to other DNA sequences in this sample. The chain is built from TRBV11-3 and TRBJ1-3; no reliable D call. This CDR3 is 14 amino acids long. Germline V gives CDR1 SGHNT, CDR2 YENEEA. With 6 bases removed from V and 0 bases from J, the gap between germline ends came to 9 bases. In DNA form, the CDR3 reads TGTGCCAGCAGACCTCAAGCCTCTGGAAACACCATATATTTT. Amino acids: CASRPQASGNTIYF. The full variable domain, completed using reference TRBV11-3 and TRBJ1-3, is EAGVVQSPRYKIIEKKQPVAFWCNPISGHNTLYWYLQNLGQGPELLIRYENEEAVDDSQLPKDRFSAERLKGVDSTLKIQPAELGDSAVYLCASRPQASGNTIYFGEGSWLTVV.

This clone has more than one count but fewer than ten. J is TRBJ1-2 and V is TRBV9; D is possibly TRBD1 (5 bases). The germline gives CDR1 SGDLS, CDR2 YYNGEE. V was pared by 0 bases and J by 4 bases, with 13 bases between. CDR3 size: 15 residues. CDR3 amino acids: CASSVGVGPGYGYTF. Written as DNA, the CDR3 is TGTGCCAGCAGCGTAGGAGTGGGGCCTGGCTATGGCTACACCTTC.